Described below is a single TCR beta chain sequence and its context. In the source study's methods: Amplification from reference gene primers served as the basis for estimated nucleated cell counts. The protocol was immunoSEQ multiplex PCR, while the TCRdb copy is restricted to in-frame clones and leaves out a portion. D and trimming were read from the DNA, whereas the V and J calls and clone size are those reported in that table. In the table there are under 450,000 clones, about 88% of which are singletons. The data were obtained in a study of blood T cell repertoires in COVID-19. In the study overall: Samples taken during acute and convalescent COVID-19 were collected in the United States, Italy and Spain. From T cells, B-cell-depleted T cells, or PBMCs came the material, which was cDNA or gDNA.

This CDR3 has 15 amino acids. Germline CDR1 is SGHVS and CDR2 is FQNEAQ. The trim removed 5 bases at V and 4 bases at J, leaving 5 bases unmatched. This sequence was found in a woman aged 60-70 years with COVID-19, enrolled during active disease. The sequencing input was peripheral blood. The V gene is TRBV7-8, the J gene TRBJ2-2; 9 bases are a match to TRBD1. The DNA for the CDR3 is TGTGCCAGCAGCCTTCGGGACAGGGTCACCGGGGAGCTGTTTTTT. Translating gives CASSLRDRVTGELFF.